The next 3 T cell receptor beta chains were all read from a single sample in a study of cytomegalovirus exposure and HLA in healthy donors. The PCR employed 60 Vbeta primers together with 13 Jbeta primers. Some clones are missing from TCRdb's copy, which holds only in-frame ones; the method was immunoSEQ multiplex PCR. The data hold around 190,000 clones, with around 79% observed a single time. Sequencing used PBMCs. These TCRs come from a woman under 30 in good health and CMV-seronegative.

J is TRBJ1-4 and V is TRBV5-1, with 7 nucleotides matching TRBD1. Germline trimming cut 3 bases from V and 2 bases from J; bases unmatched to any gene: 7. CDR1 and CDR2 (germline): SGHRS, YFSETQ. The CDR3 is 16 residues long. The CDR3 region has the DNA TGCGCCAGCAGCTCGAACGAGGGGGCGACTAATGAAAAACTGTTTTTT. Its protein product is CASSSNEGATNEKLFF.

This chain links TRBV27 with TRBJ2-7; D unresolved. V was pared by 7 bases and J by 1 base, with 14 bases between. The CDR3 runs to 14 residues. CDR1 MNHEY and CDR2 SMNVEV come from the germline V gene (reference sequence). The CDR3 coding sequence is TGTGCCAGCAAGCCGCTCACCTTATCCTACGAGCAGTACTTC. It yields the protein CASKPLTLSYEQYF.

This clone was detected a few times. This chain joins TRBV19 and TRBJ1-4; no clear D. The CDR3 runs to 14 residues. Trimming took off 6 bases at V and 0 bases at J, with 8 bases between the two ends. The germline CDR1 and CDR2 sequences are LNHDA and SQIVND (reference sequence). CDR3 amino acids: CASRYTATNEKLFF. The CDR3 DNA reads as TGTGCCAGTAGGTACACAGCAACTAATGAAAAACTGTTTTTT.